This T cell receptor beta chain is drawn from a study of blood T cells in healthy people across ages. CDR3 size: 12 residues. V was shortened by 5 bases and J by 2 bases, with 4 bases between the two germline ends. This clonotype occurred many times. Together with a sample-barcoded 5' primer, a J-beta primer mix was included in a second PCR lasting roughly 6 to 12 cycles. TCRdb reanalysed the 5' RACE reads using MiXCR and keeps one entry per CDR3 protein. Of about 640,000 distinct CDR3 sequences in the sample, approximately 30% were seen once. Specimen: blood. V and J are TRBV12-3 or TRBV12-4 and TRBJ2-4; D ambiguous. The source of this sequence is a woman older than 75 in good health. The CDR3 coding sequence is TGTGCCAGCAGTACGTCCAAAAACATTCAGTACTTC. This gives the protein CASSTSKNIQYF.